This T cell receptor beta chain was recorded in a study of cytomegalovirus exposure and HLA in healthy donors. It was healthy bone marrow donors who served as donors. The germline CDR1 and CDR2 sequences are LGHNA and YNFKEQ. Deletions cut 1 base from V and 6 bases from J, with 9 bases between. The CDR3 sequence is 13 residues long. As regards this clone: Antigen: not known.

Primers included in the PCR were 60 Vbeta and 13 Jbeta primers. This table comes from immunoSEQ multiplex PCR, and its TCRdb copy is limited to in-frame clones, with some not included. In all, the sample yields tens of thousands of clones. Overall study results and limits: Most TCRs appeared rarely, but some public TCRs recurred in many donors. In vitro checks showed that a few CMV-associated chains really do target CMV antigens. Versus the approximately 720-donor mean, an Asian-associated ancestry cluster reportedly showed fewer N-insertions in a later analysis.

The sequencing input was PBMCs. This clonotype originated in a man aged 25 to 40 in good health and CMV-seronegative. This rearrangement joins TRBV4-2 to TRBJ1-2; D ambiguous. The CDR3 protein is CASSQVRENGYTF. The CDR3 DNA sequence: TGTGCCAGCAGCCAAGTGAGGGAGAATGGCTACACCTTC.